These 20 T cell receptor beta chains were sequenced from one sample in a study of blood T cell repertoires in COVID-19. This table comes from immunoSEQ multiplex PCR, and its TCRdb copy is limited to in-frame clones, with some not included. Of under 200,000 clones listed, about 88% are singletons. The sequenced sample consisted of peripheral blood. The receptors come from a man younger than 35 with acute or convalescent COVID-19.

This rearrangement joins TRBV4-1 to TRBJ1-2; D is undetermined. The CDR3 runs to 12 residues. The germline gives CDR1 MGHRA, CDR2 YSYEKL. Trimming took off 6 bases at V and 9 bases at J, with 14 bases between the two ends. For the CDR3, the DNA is TGCGCCAGCAGTCAGACTGGTGTTAGCTACACCTTC. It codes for CASSQTGVSYTF.

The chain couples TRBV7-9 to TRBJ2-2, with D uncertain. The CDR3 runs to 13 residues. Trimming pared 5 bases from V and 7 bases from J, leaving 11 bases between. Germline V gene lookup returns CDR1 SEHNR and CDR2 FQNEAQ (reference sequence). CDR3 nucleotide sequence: TGTGCCAGCAGCACCGACATAGGCGGGGAGCTGTTTTTT. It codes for CASSTDIGGELFF.

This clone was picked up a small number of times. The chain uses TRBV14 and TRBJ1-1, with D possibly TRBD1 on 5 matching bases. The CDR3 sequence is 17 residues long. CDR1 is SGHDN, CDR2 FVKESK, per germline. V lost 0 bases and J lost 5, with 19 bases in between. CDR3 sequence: CASSQDRSPGLPTEAFF. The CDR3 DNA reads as TGTGCCAGCAGCCAAGATCGATCCCCAGGGCTTCCGACTGAAGCTTTCTTT.

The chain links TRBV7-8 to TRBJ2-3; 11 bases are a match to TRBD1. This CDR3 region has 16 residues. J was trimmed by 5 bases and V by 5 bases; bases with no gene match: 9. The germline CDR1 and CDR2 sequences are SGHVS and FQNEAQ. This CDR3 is CASSQKDRGQKDTQYF. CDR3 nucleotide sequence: TGTGCCAGCAGCCAAAAGGACAGGGGGCAGAAAGATACGCAGTATTTT.

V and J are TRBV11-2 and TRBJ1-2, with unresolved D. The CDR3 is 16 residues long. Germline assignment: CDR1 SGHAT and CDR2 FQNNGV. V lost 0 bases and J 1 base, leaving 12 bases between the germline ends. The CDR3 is CASSLDLGSDNYGYTF. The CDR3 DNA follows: TGTGCCAGCAGCTTAGATCTCGGCAGCGATAACTATGGCTACACCTTC. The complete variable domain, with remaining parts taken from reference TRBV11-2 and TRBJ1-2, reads EAGVAQSPRYKIIEKRQSVAFWCNPISGHATLYWYQQILGQGPKLLIQFQNNGVVDDSQLPKDRFSAERLKGVDSTLKIQPAKLEDSAVYLCASSLDLGSDNYGYTFGSGTRLTVV.

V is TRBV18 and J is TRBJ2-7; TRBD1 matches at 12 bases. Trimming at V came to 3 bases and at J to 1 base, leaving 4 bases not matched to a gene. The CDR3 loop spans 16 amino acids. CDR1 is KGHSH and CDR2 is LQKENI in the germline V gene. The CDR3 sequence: CASSPGTGGASYEQYV. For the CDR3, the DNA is TGTGCCAGCTCACCCGGGACAGGGGGCGCATCCTACGAGCAGTACGTC.

The CDR3 DNA reads as TGTGCCAGTAGTGACAGGGTCGTCAATGAGCAGTTCTTC. Its protein is CASSDRVVNEQFF. The J gene is TRBJ2-1, the V gene TRBV19; 7 nucleotides align to TRBD1. J lost 6 bases, V lost 5 bases, and 4 bases had no gene match. This CDR3 is built from 13 residues. In germline, CDR1 is LNHDA, CDR2 SQIVND (reference sequence).

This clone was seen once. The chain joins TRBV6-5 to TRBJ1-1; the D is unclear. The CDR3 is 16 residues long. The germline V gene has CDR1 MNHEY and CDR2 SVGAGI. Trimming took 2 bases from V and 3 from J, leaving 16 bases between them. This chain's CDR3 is CASSYSRTGEDTEAFF. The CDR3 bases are TGTGCCAGCAGTTACAGTAGGACGGGAGAGGACACTGAAGCTTTCTTT.

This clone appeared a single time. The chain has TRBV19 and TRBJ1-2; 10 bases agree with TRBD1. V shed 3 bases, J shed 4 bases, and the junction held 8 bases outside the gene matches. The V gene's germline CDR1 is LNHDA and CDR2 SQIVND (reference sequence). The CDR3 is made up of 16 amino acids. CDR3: CASSISDRGESYGYTF. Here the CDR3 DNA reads TGTGCCAGTAGTATCTCGGACAGGGGGGAAAGCTATGGCTACACCTTC.

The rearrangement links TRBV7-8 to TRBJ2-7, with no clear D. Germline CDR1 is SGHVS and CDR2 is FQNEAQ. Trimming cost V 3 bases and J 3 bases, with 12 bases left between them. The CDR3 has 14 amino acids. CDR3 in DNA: TGTGCCAGCAGCTTCCGCAGGAATAGCTACGAGCAGTACTTC. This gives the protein CASSFRRNSYEQYF.

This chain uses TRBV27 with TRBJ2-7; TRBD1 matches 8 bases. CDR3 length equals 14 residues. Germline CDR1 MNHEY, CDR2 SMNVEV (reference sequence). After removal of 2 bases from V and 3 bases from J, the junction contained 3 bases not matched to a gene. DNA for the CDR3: TGTGCCAGCAGTTTAAAGGGACAGGACTACGAGCAGTACGTC. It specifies CASSLKGQDYEQYV.

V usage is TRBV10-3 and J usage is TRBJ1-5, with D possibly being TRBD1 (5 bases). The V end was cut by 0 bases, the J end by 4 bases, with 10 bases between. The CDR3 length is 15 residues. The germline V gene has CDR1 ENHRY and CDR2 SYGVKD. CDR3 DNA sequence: TGTGCCATCAGTGAGTCCGAGCCAGGGAATCAGCCCCAGCATTTT. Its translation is CAISESEPGNQPQHF.

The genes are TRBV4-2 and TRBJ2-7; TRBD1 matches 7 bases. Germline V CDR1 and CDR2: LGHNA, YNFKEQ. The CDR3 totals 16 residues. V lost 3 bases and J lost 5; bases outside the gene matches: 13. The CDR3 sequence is CASSHPTSRDSNEQYF. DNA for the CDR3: TGTGCCAGCAGCCACCCAACTTCCCGGGACAGCAACGAGCAGTACTTC.

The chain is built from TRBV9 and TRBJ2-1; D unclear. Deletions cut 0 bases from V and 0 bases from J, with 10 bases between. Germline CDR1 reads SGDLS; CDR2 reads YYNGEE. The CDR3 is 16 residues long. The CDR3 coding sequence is TGTGCCAGCAGCGTAGGCGGTGTCAGCTCCTACAATGAGCAGTTCTTC. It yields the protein CASSVGGVSSYNEQFF.

CDR3 bases: TGTGCCAGCACGCGCGGCGGGCTGGTCGGGGAGCTGTTTTTT. The encoded protein is CASTRGGLVGELFF. J is TRBJ2-2 and V is TRBV27, with D tentatively TRBD2 (5 bases). CDR1 is MNHEY, CDR2 SMNVEV, per germline (reference sequence). The CDR3 loop spans 14 amino acids. V was cut by 7 bases and J by 7 bases, with 16 bases left in between.

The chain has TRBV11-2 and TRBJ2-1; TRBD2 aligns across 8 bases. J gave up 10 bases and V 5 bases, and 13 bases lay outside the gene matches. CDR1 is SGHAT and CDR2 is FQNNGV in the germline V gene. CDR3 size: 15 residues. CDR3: CASSHGSGGIWEQFF. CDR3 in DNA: TGTGCCAGCAGCCACGGATCGGGGGGGATCTGGGAGCAGTTCTTC.

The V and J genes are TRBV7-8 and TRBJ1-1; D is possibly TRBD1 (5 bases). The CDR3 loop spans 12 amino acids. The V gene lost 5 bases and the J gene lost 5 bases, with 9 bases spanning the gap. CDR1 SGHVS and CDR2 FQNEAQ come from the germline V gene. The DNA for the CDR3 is TGTGCCAGCAGCCCCCAGGGAACTGAAGCTTTCTTT. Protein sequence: CASSPQGTEAFF.

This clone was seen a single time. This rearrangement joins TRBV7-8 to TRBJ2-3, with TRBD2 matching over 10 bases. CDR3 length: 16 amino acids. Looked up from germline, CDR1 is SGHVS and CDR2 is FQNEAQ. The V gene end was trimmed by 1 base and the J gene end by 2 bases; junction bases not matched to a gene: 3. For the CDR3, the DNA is TGTGCCAGCAGCTTAGGAGCGGGGGGGTACACAGATACGCAGTATTTT. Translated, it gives CASSLGAGGYTDTQYF.

For the CDR3, the DNA is TGTGCCTCCGAGAGGGCATTGTCCTACAATGAGCAGTTCTTC. Translation gives CASERALSYNEQFF. J is TRBJ2-1 and V is TRBV6-5; D is perhaps TRBD2 (5 bases). Germline loops: CDR1 MNHEY, CDR2 SVGAGI. The CDR3 contains 14 residues. Trimming left V 11 bases short and J 1 base short, with 15 bases between.

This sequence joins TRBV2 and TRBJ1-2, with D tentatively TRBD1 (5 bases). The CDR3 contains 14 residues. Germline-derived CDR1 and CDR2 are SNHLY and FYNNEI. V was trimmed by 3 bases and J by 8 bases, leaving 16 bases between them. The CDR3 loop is CASSDSGTSYGYTF. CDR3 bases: TGTGCCAGCAGTGACTCCGGGACTAGCTACGGCTACACCTTC.